The rows below give T cell receptor beta chains drawn from one sample of a study of blood T cells in healthy people across ages. TCRdb recomputed calls from the 5' RACE reads with MiXCR, one row per CDR3 protein. The sample lists approximately 800,000 distinct CDR3 sequences, about 48% occurring once. Sample: blood. These receptor sequences come from a man aged 80 or over in good health. Each CDR3 is given with its conserved first and last residue. D genes are given only for firm matches. Not all rows give a size; the values are once, few, many and, for expanded clones, a class.

d_call	clone_size	j_call	v_call	cdr3_nt	cdr3_aa
-	once	TRBJ2-7	TRBV4-2	TGTGCCAGCAGCCCCCGAGGTAGCGAAGGGTACGAGCAGTACTTC	CASSPRGSEGYEQYF
-	-	TRBJ2-1	TRBV10-3	TGTGCCATCAGTAAAGTCGACAGGCGGGATGAGCAGTTCTTC	CAISKVDRRDEQFF
-	-	TRBJ2-1	TRBV29-1	TGCAGCGTTCTAGGACGCGCGGCCAACAATGAGCAGTTCTTC	CSVLGRAANNEQFF
TRBD2	-	TRBJ2-1	TRBV12-3/TRBV12-4	TGTGCCAGCAGGGGACTAGCACCTGGGAATGAGCAGTTCTTC	CASRGLAPGNEQFF
-	-	TRBJ2-3	TRBV11-2	TGTGCCAGCAGCTTAGGTCTTAGGGATTACTTAAGATACGCGTATTTT	CASSLGLRDYLRYAYF
-	-	TRBJ2-3	TRBV5-1	TGCGCCAGCAGCTTGGAGGCCAGAGACGCGTATTTT	CASSLEARDAYF
-	-	TRBJ2-7	TRBV11-3	TGTGCCAGCAGCTTAGATCCCGACAAGGGCTCCTACGAGCAGTACTTC	CASSLDPDKGSYEQYF
-	-	TRBJ2-1	TRBV7-2	TGTGCCAGCAGCTTAGAGGGCTATGAGCAGTTCTTC	CASSLEGYEQFF
-	-	TRBJ1-1	TRBV3-1	TGTGCCAGCATGGGTAGTCGGCCGCTGGGAGCTTTCTTT	CASMGSRPLGAFF
-	-	TRBJ2-7	TRBV6-2/TRBV6-3	TGTGCCAGCAGTTCCTCCCCGATAACCTACGAGCAGTACTTC	CASSSSPITYEQYF
TRBD2	few	TRBJ2-7	TRBV27	TGTGCCAGCATTCCGCGGGGGGGGCATGAGCAGTACTTC	CASIPRGGHEQYF
TRBD1	-	TRBJ2-7	TRBV6-1	TGTGCCAGCACCCGGGACAGGACCTACGAGCAGTACTTC	CASTRDRTYEQYF
-	-	TRBJ2-5	TRBV29-1	TGCAGCGTTGGGGCCGCCAGGGGTGAGCAGTACTTC	CSVGAARGEQYF
-	-	TRBJ2-4	TRBV20-1	TGCAGTGCTAGAGATGGGCATACTAAAAACATTCAGTACTTC	CSARDGHTKNIQYF
TRBD2	once	TRBJ2-1	TRBV5-1	TGCGCCAGCAGTTCGTTCGGACTAGACTCGGGCAATGAGCAGTTCTTC	CASSSFGLDSGNEQFF
-	-	TRBJ1-4	TRBV29-1	TGCAGCGTTCCGGGACTACTTAATGAAAAACTGTTTTTT	CSVPGLLNEKLFF
-	-	TRBJ2-7	TRBV9	TGTGCCAGCAGCGTAGGGGTCTCAGGCGGCCACGAGCAGTACTTC	CASSVGVSGGHEQYF
-	once	TRBJ2-5	TRBV27	TGTGCCAGCAGTTTTAGAGACGGGACCCAAGAGACCCAGTACTTC	CASSFRDGTQETQYF
TRBD1	-	TRBJ2-7	TRBV15	TGTGCCACCGCCCGGGACAGGTCTATTGAGCAGTACTTC	CATARDRSIEQYF
TRBD2	-	TRBJ2-1	TRBV20-1	TGCAGTGCTAGAGGGGTAGCGGGGCCTTCCTACAATGAGCAGTTCTTC	CSARGVAGPSYNEQFF
-	-	TRBJ1-1	TRBV12-3/TRBV12-4	TGTGCCAGCCGGACAGACGTCGTTTTCTTT	CASRTDVVFF
-	-	TRBJ2-3	TRBV20-1	TGCAGTGCTAGAGATGGAGCTAGCTTTCTAGATACGCAGTATTTT	CSARDGASFLDTQYF
-	-	TRBJ2-2	TRBV27	TGTGCCAGCAGTTTACAGAGGGTCACCGGGGAGCTGTTTTTT	CASSLQRVTGELFF
-	-	TRBJ2-7	TRBV6-1	TGTGCCAGCAGTGTTGCCCGGGGCTACGAGCAGTACTTC	CASSVARGYEQYF
TRBD1	-	TRBJ2-1	TRBV20-1	TGCAGTGCTAGACCCCGGACAGGTTACAATGAGCAGTTCTTC	CSARPRTGYNEQFF
TRBD1	-	TRBJ1-2	TRBV11-2	TGTGCCAGCAGCACTCAACAGGGGACTGGCTACACCTTC	CASSTQQGTGYTF
-	few	TRBJ1-1	TRBV6-5	TGTGCCAGCAGTTACACGGGACAGAACACTGAAGCTTTCTTT	CASSYTGQNTEAFF
-	-	TRBJ1-1	TRBV2	TGTGCCAGCAGTGAATCGGGTCGGGGTGAAGCTTTCTTT	CASSESGRGEAFF